This TCR beta chain came from a study of tumor-infiltrating lymphocytes in localized non-small cell lung cancer. Overall study: Some samples were collected after neoadjuvant chemotherapy; smokers, never-smokers and several histologies were included. Study-level findings and limits: IM1 and IM2 tumors showed no difference in T-cell fraction. TCRbeta sequencing showed higher T cell infiltration in tumors than uninvolved lung.

With respect to this clone: Its cognate antigen is unknown.

Here immunoSEQ multiplex PCR was the method, and the copy in TCRdb shows in-frame clones only, minus some. The data contain 5,000 to 6,000 clones, 66% of them seen just once; the ten biggest clones take up more than 13%. The junction had 4 bases not matched to a gene; V was cut back by 0 bases and J by 3 bases. Per germline, CDR1 MDHEN and CDR2 SYDVKM. The CDR3 runs to 15 residues. The TCR comes from a human donor with non-small cell lung cancer. This chain uses TRBV28 with TRBJ1-2; TRBD1 aligns across 7 bases. Sequencing was performed on uninvolved lung tissue not adjacent to the tumor. This CDR3 reads CASSLWPGQYYGYTF. CDR3 sequence (DNA): TGTGCCAGCAGTTTATGGCCGGGACAGTACTATGGCTACACCTTC.